The 24 T cell receptor beta chains below all came from one sample that was sequenced in a study of blood T cell repertoires in COVID-19 (dated by TCRdb to 2018 to 2021). Library preparation employed the immunoSEQ multiplex PCR assay. The source is immuneACCESS, and TCRdb retained only in-frame sequences with V and J called. Part of the clones is not carried over; for the studies checked, unresolved V genes explain less than half of this, and the remainder is unexplained. The sample includes 200,000 to 300,000 clones, with about 82% observed a single time. In total, the top ten clones hold about 12% of the sample. Material for sequencing was peripheral blood. These receptors all stem from a man older than 75 with acute or convalescent COVID-19.

The chain links TRBV5-1 to TRBJ1-1, with 8 bases aligning to TRBD1. The CDR3 contains 17 residues. Germline CDR1 and CDR2: SGHRS and YFSETQ. V shed 0 bases, J shed 4 bases, and the junction held 11 bases outside the gene matches. The CDR3, as DNA: TGCGCCAGCAGCTTGGGGGGATCAGGGGGCGAGGGCACTGAAGCTTTCTTT. Its translation is CASSLGGSGGEGTEAFF.

The chain couples TRBV5-1 to TRBJ2-6; possibly TRBD1 for D (6 bases). The ends were cut back, 3 bases at V and 0 bases at J, with 13 bases in the middle. CDR1 and CDR2 from the germline V gene are SGHRS and YFSETQ. The CDR3 covers 17 residues. Written as DNA, the CDR3 is TGCGCCAGCAGCTGGGGGCAGGGTGTCTCTGGGGCCAACGTCCTGACTTTC. It translates to CASSWGQGVSGANVLTF.

The J gene is TRBJ2-7, the V gene TRBV28; 12 nucleotides align to TRBD2. The germline V gene has CDR1 MDHEN and CDR2 SYDVKM. The CDR3 consists of 14 residues. Unmatched junction bases numbered 6, after V lost 5 bases and J lost 7 bases. The CDR3, as DNA: TGTGCCAGCAGTAGACTAGCGGGAGCGCGGGAGCAGTACTTC. Translation: CASSRLAGAREQYF.

This chain links TRBV10-2 with TRBJ1-1; 8 bases match TRBD1. CDR3 length: 13 amino acids. The germline CDR1 and CDR2 sequences are WSHSY and SAAADI. V lost 9 bases to trimming and J lost 1 base; unmatched junction nucleotides: 4. Here the CDR3 DNA reads TGCGCCAGTCAGGGGGCTGGGAACACTGAAGCTTTCTTT. This translates into CASQGAGNTEAFF.

The V call is TRBV28, the J call TRBJ2-7; 8 bases match TRBD1. V lost 3 bases to trimming and J lost 2 bases; unmatched junction nucleotides: 3. The CDR3 contains 14 residues. Germline V gene lookup returns CDR1 MDHEN and CDR2 SYDVKM. The CDR3 loop is CASSLGQAAYEQYF. As DNA, the CDR3 is TGTGCCAGCAGTTTGGGACAGGCCGCCTACGAGCAGTACTTC.

The J gene is TRBJ1-2, the V gene TRBV5-1; 8 bases align to TRBD1. There are 14 residues in the CDR3. V trimming: 1 base; J trimming: 3 bases; junction bases outside the gene matches: 2. Germline CDR1 SGHRS, CDR2 YFSETQ. The CDR3 region has the DNA TGCGCCAGCAGCTTGCTACAGGGGGACTATGGCTACACCTTC. This gives the protein CASSLLQGDYGYTF.

This clone was detected only once. V usage is TRBV11-2 and J usage is TRBJ1-1, with D possibly TRBD1 on 5 matching bases. The CDR3 extends over 13 amino acids. Trimming left V 6 bases short and J 6 bases short, with 14 bases between. The germline V gene encodes CDR1 SGHAT and CDR2 FQNNGV. CDR3 loop: CASSFDGGAEAFF. DNA for the CDR3: TGTGCCAGCAGTTTTGACGGGGGGGCTGAAGCTTTCTTT.

The chain uses TRBV5-4 and TRBJ1-6, with 10 positions matching TRBD1. Germline CDR1 is SGHNT and CDR2 is YYREEE (reference sequence). The CDR3 is made up of 15 amino acids. Trimming removed 1 base from V and 10 bases from J; junction bases left unmatched: 5. CDR3 coding DNA: TGTGCCAGCAGCTTGCAGGGACAGGGGACCTCACCCCTCCACTTT. It translates to CASSLQGQGTSPLHF. Using reference TRBV5-4 and TRBJ1-6 for the parts outside the CDR3, the full variable domain is ETGVTQSPTHLIKTRGQQVTLRCSSQSGHNTVSWYQQALGQGPQFIFQYYREEENGRGNFPPRFSGLQFPNYSSELNVNALELDDSALYLCASSLQGQGTSPLHFGNGTRLTVT.

The chain is built from TRBV7-8 and TRBJ2-1; TRBD1 matches 9 bases. Trimming at V came to 5 bases and at J to 1 base, leaving 6 bases not matched to a gene. The CDR3 sequence is 16 residues long. Germline V gene data show CDR1 as SGHVS and CDR2 as FQNEAQ. This chain's CDR3 is CASSPNRGQSYNEQFF. The CDR3 nucleotides are TGTGCCAGCAGCCCGAACAGGGGGCAGTCCTACAATGAGCAGTTCTTC.

The rearrangement links TRBV7-9 to TRBJ1-2; 8 nucleotides match TRBD1. J was trimmed by 7 bases and V by 4 bases; bases with no gene match: 8. The CDR3 length is 14 residues. Germline-derived CDR1 and CDR2 are SEHNR and FQNEAQ (reference sequence). The CDR3 protein is CASSYGQGGGGYTF. Here the CDR3 DNA reads TGTGCCAGCAGCTACGGACAGGGAGGAGGTGGCTACACCTTC.

The CDR3 here is CSASIEHLRVPSGVDTQYF. The CDR3 bases are TGCAGTGCTAGTATCGAGCACCTAAGGGTACCTAGCGGTGTAGATACGCAGTATTTT. The genes are TRBV20-1 and TRBJ2-3, with 7 bases identical to TRBD2. V lost 3 bases and J lost 5; bases outside the gene matches: 23. The CDR3 has 19 residues. CDR1 and CDR2 (germline): DFQATT, SNEGSKA (reference sequence).

CDR3 loop: CASSFEGTGTRNIQYF. CDR3 nucleotide sequence: TGTGCCAGCAGTTTTGAGGGGACAGGGACTAGGAACATTCAGTACTTC. The rearrangement uses TRBV28 and TRBJ2-4; possibly TRBD1 for D (9 bases). The ends were cut back, 3 bases at V and 7 bases at J, with 19 bases in the middle. This CDR3 has 16 amino acids. From germline, CDR1 is MDHEN and CDR2 SYDVKM.

The sample holds one count of this clone. Other DNA sequences in this specimen translate into the identical CDR3. The chain joins TRBV18 to TRBJ2-7; D gene ambiguous. Trimming cost V 6 bases and J 0 bases, with 6 bases left between them. Germline CDR1 KGHSH, CDR2 LQKENI. The CDR3 consists of 12 residues. CDR3 in DNA: TGTGCCAGCTCCCCTAGCTCCTACGAGCAGTACTTC. This gives the protein CASSPSSYEQYF.

V is TRBV7-9 and J is TRBJ1-1; 9 bases agree with TRBD1. CDR1 SEHNR and CDR2 FQNEAQ come from the germline V gene (reference sequence). With 2 bases clipped from V and 4 bases from J, the junction kept 5 bases outside the gene matches. The CDR3 contains 15 residues. CDR3 sequence: CASSLRTGEGTEAFF. As DNA, the CDR3 is TGTGCCAGCAGCTTAAGGACAGGGGAAGGCACTGAAGCTTTCTTT.

The V and J genes are TRBV18 and TRBJ2-2; 10 bases match TRBD1. Trimming removed 4 bases from V and 5 bases from J; junction bases left unmatched: 7. From germline, CDR1 is KGHSH and CDR2 LQKENI. The CDR3 sequence is 16 residues long. The CDR3 sequence is CASSQPGTGATGELFF. CDR3 DNA sequence: TGTGCCAGCTCACAACCCGGGACAGGGGCGACCGGGGAGCTGTTTTTT.

This clone occurred a few times. The CDR3 bases are TGTGCCAGCAGCCACACTAGCGGGGGGGGGAATGAGCAGTTCTTC. Protein product: CASSHTSGGGNEQFF. This chain uses TRBV3-1 (or the pseudogene TRBV3-2) with TRBJ2-1, with TRBD2 matching 13 bases. This CDR3 contains 15 residues. Trimming cost V 3 bases and J 7 bases; bases outside gene matches: 3. The germline V gene has CDR1 LGHDT and CDR2 YNNKEL (reference sequence).

With regard to this clone: The junction departs from germline at one end; a sequencing error may be responsible. The gene calls are TRBV7-8 and TRBJ2-7, with TRBD2 as a possible D gene (5 bases). This CDR3 is 14 amino acids long. From germline, CDR1 is SGHVS and CDR2 FQNEAQ. The CDR3 spells CVSSLLRGTYEQYF. The CDR3 DNA reads TGTGTCAGCAGCTTATTACGGGGAACCTACGAGCAGTACTTC.

The J gene is TRBJ1-2, the V gene TRBV10-3; 8 positions agree with TRBD1. Germline V gene sequence: CDR1 ENHRY, CDR2 SYGVKD. The V gene end was trimmed by 10 bases and the J gene end by 0 bases; junction bases not matched to a gene: 7. CDR3 length equals 14 residues. The CDR3 protein is CASWTGKANYGYTF. In DNA form, the CDR3 reads TGTGCCAGCTGGACAGGGAAAGCTAACTATGGCTACACCTTC.

In its sample, this clone was seen once. J is TRBJ1-1 and V is TRBV27; 9 bases are shared with TRBD1. This CDR3 has 18 residues. With V trimmed by 4 bases and J by 1 base, 13 bases remained unmatched. From germline, CDR1 is MNHEY and CDR2 SMNVEV (reference sequence). CDR3 bases: TGTGCCAGCAGTTCAACCTGGACAGGGGCCGCCACGAACACTGAAGCTTTCTTT. It codes for CASSSTWTGAATNTEAFF.

The chain is built from TRBV3-1 (or the pseudogene TRBV3-2) and TRBJ1-1, with D perhaps matching TRBD1 (5 bases). V lost 3 bases to trimming and J lost 5 bases, with 16 bases between them. This CDR3 region has 15 residues. Per the germline V gene, CDR1 is LGHDT and CDR2 is YNNKEL (reference sequence). The CDR3 nucleotides are TGTGCCAGCAGCCATGGGGGACTGGAACGGACTGAAGCTTTCTTT. Amino acid sequence: CASSHGGLERTEAFF.

The rearrangement uses TRBV27 and TRBJ2-3; 7 bases are a match to TRBD2. The CDR3 consists of 13 residues. Germline values: CDR1 MNHEY, CDR2 SMNVEV (reference sequence). This CDR3 is CATREGNADTQYF. CDR3 sequence (DNA): TGTGCGACAAGGGAGGGCAACGCAGATACGCAGTATTTT.

This chain connects TRBV6-6 to TRBJ1-3; D uncertain. Between the trimmed V and J ends, which lost 0 bases and 0 bases, there was a span of 9 bases. CDR3 size: 16 residues. CDR1 is MNHNY, CDR2 SVGAGI, per germline (reference sequence). The CDR3 here is CASSYSGSYSGNTIYF. The CDR3, as DNA: TGTGCCAGCAGTTACTCGGGGAGCTACTCTGGAAACACCATATATTTT.

The gene calls are TRBV2 and TRBJ2-2; D gene uncertain. CDR1 SNHLY and CDR2 FYNNEI come from the germline V gene. The CDR3 contains 14 residues. V shed 7 bases and J shed 1 base, with 10 bases lying between them. CDR3 residues: CASTSLKNTGELFF. Written as DNA, the CDR3 is TGTGCCAGCACGAGTCTGAAGAACACCGGGGAGCTGTTTTTT.

The chain joins TRBV7-9 to TRBJ1-2; weak D call: TRBD1 (5 bases). Per the germline V gene, CDR1 is SEHNR and CDR2 is FQNEAQ (reference sequence). With 0 bases removed from V and 10 bases from J, the gap between germline ends came to 15 bases. There are 14 residues in the CDR3. CDR3 nucleotides: TGTGCCAGCAGCTTAGCGGGCAGGGTCCTTGACTACACCTTC. Encoded protein: CASSLAGRVLDYTF.